The rows below give T cell receptor delta chains drawn from one sample of a study of gamma-delta chains in newborns, infants, children. TCRdb repeated clone calling on the reads with CATT. This sample has some 4,100 delta-chain clones, with 0.56% found just once. Sequencing was done on a sample of blood. These receptors all come from a child who was a newborn, infant or young child, either healthy, febrile or measles-vaccinated (not recorded which). CDR3s include the opening cysteine and the closing phenylalanine or tryptophan.

v_gene	j_gene	CDR3aa
TRDV2	TRDJ3	CACDTVETGGRSSWDTRQMFF
TRDV2	TRDJ3	CACDTGNWGSSWDTRQMFF
TRDV1	TRDJ1	CALGEVYRTGGSYTDKLIF
TRDV2	TRDJ3	CACDRTGGYGSWDTRQMFF
TRDV3	TRDJ3	CASSTGGPSWDTRQMFF
TRDV2	TRDJ1	CACDTGGYTDKLIF
TRDV3	TRDJ3	CAFTGGSPWDTRQMFF
TRDV2	TRDJ2	CACDPLGDTRATAQLFF
TRDV2	TRDJ1	CACDTWGYADKLIF
TRDV2	TRDJ3	CACDPLLGGTSWDTRQTFF
TRDV2	TRDJ1	CACDPVLGDTRTWTDKLIF
TRDV2	TRDJ3	CACDTWGPSWDTRQMFF
TRDV2	TRDJ3	CACDTTWGIRGWDTRQMFF
TRDV2	TRDJ3	CACDTSGGYASSWDTRQMFF
TRDV3	TRDJ3	CALSGRAWDTRQMFF
TRDV2	TRDJ3	CACDILGDTSWDTRQMFF
TRDV2	TRDJ1	CACDTVGVYTDKLIF
TRDV2	TRDJ3	CACEYGGSSLDTRQMFF
TRDV2	TRDJ3	CACDTVNWGSSSWDTRQMFF
TRDV2	TRDJ3	CACDTGGFRSWDTRQMFF
TRAV29/DV5	TRDJ2	CAASWGIALTAQLFF
TRDV2	TRDJ3	CACDTPPLLGAPSWDTRQMFF